Here is one T cell receptor (beta chain) with its context. Its specificity is not known. Amplification used 60 Vbeta primers and 13 Jbeta primers. Repertoires were generated with immunoSEQ multiplex PCR, while TCRdb's copy carries only in-frame clones and drops some. The sample has about 130,000 clones, 73% seen once. Germline V gene lookup returns CDR1 MNHNY and CDR2 SVGAGI (reference sequence). The CDR3 is 16 amino acids. The ends were cut back, 0 bases at V and 3 bases at J, with 12 bases in the middle. This sample is drawn from a study of cytomegalovirus exposure and HLA in healthy donors. General observations from the study: Associated with cytomegalovirus, according to the listing, were about 160 TCR beta chains.

The chain carries TRBV6-6 and TRBJ1-5; D is unclear. The source of this sequence is a woman aged 40 to 50 in good health and CMV-seropositive. The sequencing input was PBMCs. The CDR3 spells CASSYSDTAYNQPQHF. In DNA, the CDR3 is TGTGCCAGCAGTTACTCAGACACAGCTTACAATCAGCCCCAGCATTTT.